There are a few counts of the clone carrying this T cell receptor beta chain. Its antigen is unknown. The sample originates from a study of regulatory T cells in long-lasting Graves disease. Study conclusions and caveats: Persistent patients shared 2,741 public clonotypes among themselves. Newly diagnosed patients shared fewer, at some 970.

The time point: newly diagnosed GD, antithyroid drugs for less than 3 months. Following extraction of RNA from PBMCs, that RNA was used to make the TCR library. Both iRepertoire HTBI primers and Arm-PCR of CDR3 regions were used to build the TCR beta libraries. Each CDR3 protein is one row after TCRdb ran MiXCR on the multiplex PCR reads. The table records about 460,000 distinct CDR3 sequences, roughly 15% of them present only once. The same sample was also studied in work on T cells in Graves' hyperthyroidism and ophthalmopathy. From that paper: Diagnosis relied on clinical symptoms, serum thyroxine and TRAb, thyroid ultrasound and orbital computed tomography.

The sample consisted of peripheral blood mononuclear cells (PBMCs), taken at new diagnosis, from a patient treated with antithyroid drugs. The source is a woman in her 50s with Graves disease.

This chain's CDR3 is CASRTGLAGRNTQYF. The DNA of the CDR3 is TGTGCCAGCAGAACGGGACTAGCGGGGCGGAATACGCAGTATTTT. The chain recombines TRBV6-1 with TRBJ2-3; 13 bases fit TRBD2. Trimming cost V 6 bases and J 7 bases; bases outside gene matches: 7. The CDR3 totals 15 residues. The germline CDR1 and CDR2 sequences are MNHNS and SASEGT.